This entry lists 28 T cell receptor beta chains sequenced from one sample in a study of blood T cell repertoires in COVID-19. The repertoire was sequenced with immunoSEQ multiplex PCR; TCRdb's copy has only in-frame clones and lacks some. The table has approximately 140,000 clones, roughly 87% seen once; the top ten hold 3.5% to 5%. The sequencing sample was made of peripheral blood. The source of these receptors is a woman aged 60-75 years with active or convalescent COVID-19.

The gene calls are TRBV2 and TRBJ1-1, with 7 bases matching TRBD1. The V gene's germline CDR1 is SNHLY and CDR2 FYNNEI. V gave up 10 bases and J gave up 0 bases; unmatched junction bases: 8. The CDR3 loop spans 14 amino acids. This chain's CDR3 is CATTSGQMNTEAFF. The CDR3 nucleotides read TGTGCCACCACCTCGGGACAGATGAACACTGAAGCTTTCTTT.

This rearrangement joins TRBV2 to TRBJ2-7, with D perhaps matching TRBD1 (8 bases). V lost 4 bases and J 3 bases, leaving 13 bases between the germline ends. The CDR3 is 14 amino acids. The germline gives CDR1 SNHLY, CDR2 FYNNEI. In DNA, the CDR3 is TGTGCCAGCAGTGTACAGGGGGGGAACTACGAGCAGTACTTC. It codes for CASSVQGGNYEQYF.

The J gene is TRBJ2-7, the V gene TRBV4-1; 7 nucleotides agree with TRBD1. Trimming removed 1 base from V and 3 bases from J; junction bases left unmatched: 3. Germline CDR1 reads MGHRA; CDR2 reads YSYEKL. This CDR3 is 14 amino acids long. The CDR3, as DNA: TGCGCCAGCAGCCAAGGGACAGGCCTCTACGAGCAGTACTTC. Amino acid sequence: CASSQGTGLYEQYF.

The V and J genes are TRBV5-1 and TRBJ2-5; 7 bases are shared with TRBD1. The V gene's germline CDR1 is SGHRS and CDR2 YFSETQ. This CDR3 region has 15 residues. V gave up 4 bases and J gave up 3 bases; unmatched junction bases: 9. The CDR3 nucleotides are TGCGCCAGCAGCAGACGAGGGACAGCCGAAGAGACCCAGTACTTC. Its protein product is CASSRRGTAEETQYF. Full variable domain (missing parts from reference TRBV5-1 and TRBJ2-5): KAGVTQTPRYLIKTRGQQVTLSCSPISGHRSVSWYQQTPGQGLQFLFEYFSETQRNKGNFPGRFSGRQFSNSRSEMNVSTLELGDSALYLCASSRRGTAEETQYFGPGTRLLVL.

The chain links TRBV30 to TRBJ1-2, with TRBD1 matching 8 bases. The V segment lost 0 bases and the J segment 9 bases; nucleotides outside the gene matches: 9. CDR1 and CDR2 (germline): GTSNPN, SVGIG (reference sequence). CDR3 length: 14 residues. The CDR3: CAWSVQRQGTSYTF. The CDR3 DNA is TGTGCCTGGAGTGTACAGAGACAGGGGACAAGCTACACCTTC.

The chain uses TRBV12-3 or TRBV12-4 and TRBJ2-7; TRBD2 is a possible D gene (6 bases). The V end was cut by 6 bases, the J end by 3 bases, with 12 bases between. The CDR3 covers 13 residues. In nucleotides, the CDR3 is TGTGCCAGCAGCCCGGGACTGATCTACGAGCAGTACTTC. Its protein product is CASSPGLIYEQYF.

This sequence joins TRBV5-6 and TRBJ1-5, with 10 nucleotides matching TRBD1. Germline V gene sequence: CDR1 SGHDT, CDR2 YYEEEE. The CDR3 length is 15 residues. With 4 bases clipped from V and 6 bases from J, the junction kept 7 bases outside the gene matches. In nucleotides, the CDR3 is TGTGCCAGCAGCACGGGACAGGGGCTCAGTCAGCCCCAGCATTTT. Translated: CASSTGQGLSQPQHF.

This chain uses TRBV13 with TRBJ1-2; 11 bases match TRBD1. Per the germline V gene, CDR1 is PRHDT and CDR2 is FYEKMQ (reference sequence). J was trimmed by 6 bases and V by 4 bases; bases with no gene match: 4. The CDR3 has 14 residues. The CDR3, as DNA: TGTGCCAGCAGCTCATGGACAGGGGGCGATGGCTACACCTTC. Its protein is CASSSWTGGDGYTF. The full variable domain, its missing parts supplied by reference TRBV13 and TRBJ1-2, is AAGVIQSPRHLIKEKRETATLKCYPIPRHDTVYWYQQGPGQDPQFLISFYEKMQSDKGSIPDRFSAQQFSDYHSELNMSSLELGDSALYFCASSSWTGGDGYTFGSGTRLTVV.

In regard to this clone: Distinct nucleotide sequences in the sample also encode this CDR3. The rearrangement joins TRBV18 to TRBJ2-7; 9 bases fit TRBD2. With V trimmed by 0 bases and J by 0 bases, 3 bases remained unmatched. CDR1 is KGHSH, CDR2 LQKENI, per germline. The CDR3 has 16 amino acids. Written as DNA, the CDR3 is TGTGCCAGCTCACCACCGAGCGGGGGGCTCTCCTACGAGCAGTACTTC. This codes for CASSPPSGGLSYEQYF.

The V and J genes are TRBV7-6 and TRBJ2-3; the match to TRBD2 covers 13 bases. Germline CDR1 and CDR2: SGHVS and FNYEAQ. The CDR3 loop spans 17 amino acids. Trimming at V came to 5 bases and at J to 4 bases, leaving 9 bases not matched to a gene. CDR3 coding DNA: TGTGCCAGCAGCCCAACGGGACTAGCGGGGCCACCAGATACGCAGTATTTT. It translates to CASSPTGLAGPPDTQYF.

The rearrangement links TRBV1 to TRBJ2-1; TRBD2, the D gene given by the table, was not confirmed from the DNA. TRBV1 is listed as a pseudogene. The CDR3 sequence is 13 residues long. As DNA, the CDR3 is TGCACCAGTACGCGGGGGGGCCTCAATGAGCAGTTCTTC. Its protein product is CTSTRGGLNEQFF.

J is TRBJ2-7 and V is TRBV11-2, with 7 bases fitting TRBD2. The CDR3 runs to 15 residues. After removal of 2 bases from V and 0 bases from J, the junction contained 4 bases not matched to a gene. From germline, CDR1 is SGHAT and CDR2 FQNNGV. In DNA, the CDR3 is TGTGCCAGCAGCTTAATAAGCGGGGCCTCCTACGAGCAGTACTTC. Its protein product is CASSLISGASYEQYF.

In DNA form, the CDR3 reads TGTGCCAGCAGCCCCGTCCTAAGGGGGCGCGACGAGACCCAGTACTTC. Translating it yields CASSPVLRGRDETQYF. The genes are TRBV9 and TRBJ2-5; TRBD1 matches at 7 bases. CDR1 is SGDLS, CDR2 YYNGEE, per germline. This CDR3 has 16 amino acids. The V segment lost 4 bases and the J segment 5 bases; nucleotides outside the gene matches: 14.

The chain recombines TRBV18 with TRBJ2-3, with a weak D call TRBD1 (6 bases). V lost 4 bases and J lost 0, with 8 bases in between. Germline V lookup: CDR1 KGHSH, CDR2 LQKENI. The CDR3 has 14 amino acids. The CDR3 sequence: CASSLGASTDTQYF. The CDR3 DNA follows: TGTGCCAGCTCACTGGGGGCTAGCACAGATACGCAGTATTTT.

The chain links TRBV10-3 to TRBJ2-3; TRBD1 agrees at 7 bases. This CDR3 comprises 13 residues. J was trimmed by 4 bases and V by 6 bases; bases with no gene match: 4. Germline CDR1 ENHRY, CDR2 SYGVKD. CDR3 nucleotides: TGTGCCATCAGCCGACAGGGCGCAGATACGCAGTATTTT. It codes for CAISRQGADTQYF.

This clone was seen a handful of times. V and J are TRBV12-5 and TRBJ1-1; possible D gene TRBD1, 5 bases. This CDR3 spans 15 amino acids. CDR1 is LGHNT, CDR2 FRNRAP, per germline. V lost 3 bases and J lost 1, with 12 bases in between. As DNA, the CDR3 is TGTGCTAGTGGTTTCAGGGATTGGCAGAACACTGAAGCTTTCTTT. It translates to CASGFRDWQNTEAFF.

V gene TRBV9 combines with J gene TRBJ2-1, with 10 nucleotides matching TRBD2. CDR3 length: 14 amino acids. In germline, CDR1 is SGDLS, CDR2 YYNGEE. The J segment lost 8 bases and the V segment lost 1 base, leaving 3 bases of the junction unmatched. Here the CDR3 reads CASSVSGGGYEQFF. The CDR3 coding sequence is TGTGCCAGCAGCGTAAGCGGGGGGGGATATGAGCAGTTCTTC.

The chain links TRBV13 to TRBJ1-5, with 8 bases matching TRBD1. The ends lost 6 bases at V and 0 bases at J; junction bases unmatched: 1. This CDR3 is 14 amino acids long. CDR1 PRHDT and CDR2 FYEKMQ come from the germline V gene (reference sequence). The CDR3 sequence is CASRQGGSNQPQHF. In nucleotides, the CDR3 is TGTGCCAGCAGACAGGGGGGTAGCAATCAGCCCCAGCATTTT.

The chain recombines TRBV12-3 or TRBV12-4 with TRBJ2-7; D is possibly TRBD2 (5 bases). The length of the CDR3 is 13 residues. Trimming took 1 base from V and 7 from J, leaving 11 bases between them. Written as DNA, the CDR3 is TGTGCCAGCAGTTTAGGAGGGTCGAGGGAGCAGTACTTC. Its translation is CASSLGGSREQYF.

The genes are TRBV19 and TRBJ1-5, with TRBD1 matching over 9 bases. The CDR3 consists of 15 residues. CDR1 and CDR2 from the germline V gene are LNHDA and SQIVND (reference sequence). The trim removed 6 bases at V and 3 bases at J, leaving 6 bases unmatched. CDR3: CASSSGTGINQPQHF. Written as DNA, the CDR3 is TGTGCCAGTAGCTCCGGGACAGGGATCAATCAGCCCCAGCATTTT.

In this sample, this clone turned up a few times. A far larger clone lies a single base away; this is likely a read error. CDR3 loop: CATSLVGGGWTDTQYF. CDR3 DNA: TGTGCCACCAGCTTAGTCGGGGGGGGGTGGACAGATACGCAGTATTTT. The J gene is TRBJ2-3, the V gene TRBV7-8, with 8 bases identical to TRBD2. This CDR3 has 16 residues. Looked up from germline, CDR1 is SGHVS and CDR2 is FQNEAQ.

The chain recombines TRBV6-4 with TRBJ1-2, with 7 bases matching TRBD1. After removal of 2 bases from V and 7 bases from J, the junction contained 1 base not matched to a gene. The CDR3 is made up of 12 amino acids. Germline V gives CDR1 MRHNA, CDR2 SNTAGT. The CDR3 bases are TGTGCCAGCAGTGACCAGGGGGGTGGCTACACCTTC. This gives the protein CASSDQGGGYTF.

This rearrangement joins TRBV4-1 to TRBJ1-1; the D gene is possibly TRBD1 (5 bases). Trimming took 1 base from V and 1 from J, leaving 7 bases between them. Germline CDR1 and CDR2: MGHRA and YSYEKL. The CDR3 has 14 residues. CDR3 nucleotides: TGCGCCAGCAGCCAAGGCAGGGAGAACACTGAAGCTTTCTTT. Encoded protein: CASSQGRENTEAFF.

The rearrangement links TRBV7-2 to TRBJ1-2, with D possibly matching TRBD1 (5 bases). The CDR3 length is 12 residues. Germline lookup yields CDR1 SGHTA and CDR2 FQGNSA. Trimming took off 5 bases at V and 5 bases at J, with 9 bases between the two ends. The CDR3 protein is CASSPRQYGYTF. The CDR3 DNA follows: TGTGCCAGCAGCCCCCGACAGTATGGCTACACCTTC.

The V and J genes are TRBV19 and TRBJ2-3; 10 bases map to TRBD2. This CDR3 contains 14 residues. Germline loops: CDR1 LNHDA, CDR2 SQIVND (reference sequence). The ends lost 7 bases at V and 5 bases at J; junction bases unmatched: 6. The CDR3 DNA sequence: TGTGCCAGTACCAAGCGGGGGGGCATAGATACGCAGTATTTT. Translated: CASTKRGGIDTQYF.

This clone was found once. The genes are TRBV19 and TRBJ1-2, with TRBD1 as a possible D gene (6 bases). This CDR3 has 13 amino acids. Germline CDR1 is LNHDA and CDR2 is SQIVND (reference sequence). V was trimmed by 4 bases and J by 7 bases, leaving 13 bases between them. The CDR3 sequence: CASSTNRGGGYTF. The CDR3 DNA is TGTGCCAGTAGTACAAACCGAGGGGGTGGCTACACCTTC.

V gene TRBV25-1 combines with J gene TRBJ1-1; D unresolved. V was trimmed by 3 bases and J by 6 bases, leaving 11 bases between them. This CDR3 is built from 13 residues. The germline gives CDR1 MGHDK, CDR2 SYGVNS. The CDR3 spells CASSDYSRAEAFF. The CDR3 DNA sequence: TGTGCCAGCAGTGATTACAGTCGCGCTGAAGCTTTCTTT. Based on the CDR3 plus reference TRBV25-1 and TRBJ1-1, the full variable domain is EADIYQTPRYLVIGTGKKITLECSQTMGHDKMYWYQQDPGMELHLIHYSYGVNSTEKGDLSSESTVSRIRTEHFPLTLESARPSHTSQYLCASSDYSRAEAFFGQGTRLTVV.

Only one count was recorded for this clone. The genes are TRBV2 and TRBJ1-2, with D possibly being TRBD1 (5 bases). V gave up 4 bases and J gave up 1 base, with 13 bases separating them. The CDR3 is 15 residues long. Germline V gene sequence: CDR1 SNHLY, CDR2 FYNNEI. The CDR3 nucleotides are TGTGCCAGCAGTGTGCCCCCGGGGGGTAACTATGGCTACACCTTC. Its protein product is CASSVPPGGNYGYTF. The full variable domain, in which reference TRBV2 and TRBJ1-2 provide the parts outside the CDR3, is EPEVTQTPSHQVTQMGQEVILRCVPISNHLYFYWYRQILGQKVEFLVSFYNNEISEKSEIFDDQFSVERPDGSNFTLKIRSTKLEDSAMYFCASSVPPGGNYGYTFGSGTRLTVV.